One sample yielded the 10 T cell receptor beta chains listed below, sequenced in a study of T cell responses to AZD1222 COVID-19 vaccine. Clones were sequenced by immunoSEQ multiplex PCR, and TCRdb holds only the in-frame ones, with some missing. The table has around 190,000 clones, just over 85% seen once. The starting material was peripheral blood, obtained 28 days after the second AZD1222 dose. These receptors all stem from an adult who received the AZD1222 COVID-19 vaccine.

The chain carries TRBV28 and TRBJ2-4, with D perhaps matching TRBD1 (6 bases). Germline CDR1 MDHEN, CDR2 SYDVKM. The CDR3 extends over 15 amino acids. V shed 6 bases and J shed 1 base, with 13 bases lying between them. The CDR3 DNA follows: TGTGCCAGCAGACCCACAGGGCCGGCCAAAAACATTCAGTACTTC. Protein: CASRPTGPAKNIQYF.

As for this clone: Other DNA sequences in this specimen translate into the identical CDR3. The chain carries TRBV6-5 and TRBJ1-5; 8 bases are a match to TRBD1. The CDR3 length is 14 residues. The germline V gene has CDR1 MNHEY and CDR2 SVGAGI. With 6 bases clipped from V and 6 bases from J, the junction kept 7 bases outside the gene matches. The CDR3 loop is CASSLGQGGQPQHF. The CDR3 region has the DNA TGTGCCAGCAGCCTTGGACAGGGTGGTCAGCCCCAGCATTTT.

The chain links TRBV18 to TRBJ2-7, with 7 positions matching TRBD1. The CDR3 has 14 residues. CDR1 and CDR2 (germline): KGHSH, LQKENI. V gave up 3 bases and J gave up 1 base; unmatched junction bases: 3. CDR3 DNA: TGTGCCAGCTCACCCTGGGACAGATCCTACGAGCAGTACTTC. The encoded protein is CASSPWDRSYEQYF.

The rearrangement links TRBV19 to TRBJ1-1; D remains ambiguous. The V and J ends lost 4 bases and 2 bases respectively, with 8 bases between them. CDR3 length: 13 residues. Per the germline V gene, CDR1 is LNHDA and CDR2 is SQIVND (reference sequence). The CDR3, as DNA: TGTGCCAGTAGTACCATCGGTAACACTGAAGCTTTCTTT. This encodes CASSTIGNTEAFF.

The V call is TRBV28, the J call TRBJ1-4; D is possibly TRBD1 (5 bases). Looked up from germline, CDR1 is MDHEN and CDR2 is SYDVKM. Trimming cost V 6 bases and J 5 bases, with 13 bases left between them. This CDR3 region has 14 residues. In DNA, the CDR3 is TGTGCCAGCAGAGGTGGGGGAGGGAATGAAAAACTGTTTTTT. Translating gives CASRGGGGNEKLFF. Full variable domain (remainder filled in from reference TRBV28 and TRBJ1-4): DVKVTQSSRYLVKRTGEKVFLECVQDMDHENMFWYRQDPGLGLRLIYFSYDVKMKEKGDIPEGYSVSREKKERFSLILESASTNQTSMYLCASRGGGGNEKLFFGSGTQLSVL.

The genes are TRBV6-5 and TRBJ2-5, with TRBD1 matching over 7 bases. The germline V gene encodes CDR1 MNHEY and CDR2 SVGAGI. CDR3 length equals 15 residues. J lost 6 bases, V lost 0 bases, and 7 bases had no gene match. Here the CDR3 DNA reads TGTGCCAGCAGTTACTCCGGGACAGTCGTACAGACCCAGTACTTC. Translation: CASSYSGTVVQTQYF.

On this clone itself: This same CDR3 is encoded by further DNA sequences in the sample. The genes are TRBV6-5 and TRBJ1-4, with a weak D call TRBD1 (6 bases). This CDR3 comprises 13 residues. The germline V gene has CDR1 MNHEY and CDR2 SVGAGI. V was clipped by 9 bases and J by 6 bases, with 14 bases between them. The CDR3 bases are TGTGCCAGTCACCGGGGGCGGGATGAAAAACTGTTTTTT. Residues: CASHRGRDEKLFF.

This clone occurred once. This sequence joins TRBV6-6 and TRBJ1-1; weak D call: TRBD1 (6 bases). CDR3 length: 13 residues. Germline V gives CDR1 MNHNY, CDR2 SVGAGI (reference sequence). Trimming took off 3 bases at V and 6 bases at J, with 11 bases between the two ends. In DNA, the CDR3 is TGTGCCAGCAGTTATAGGACAGAAGCTGAAGCTTTCTTT. Translation gives CASSYRTEAEAFF.

This sequence joins TRBV7-2 and TRBJ2-7; either TRBD1 or TRBD2 may supply D (7 bases each). CDR3 length: 16 amino acids. CDR1 and CDR2 from the germline V gene are SGHTA and FQGNSA. Trimming shortened V by 3 bases and J by 0 bases, and 15 bases separated the two germline ends. The CDR3 sequence is CASSFGQGGSSYEQYF. In DNA form, the CDR3 reads TGTGCCAGCAGCTTCGGTCAGGGGGGGAGCTCCTACGAGCAGTACTTC.

The rearrangement joins TRBV6-2 or TRBV6-3 to TRBJ2-7, with 10 bases fitting TRBD1. CDR1 and CDR2 (germline): MNHEY, SVGEGT. With 6 bases clipped from V and 6 bases from J, the junction kept 8 bases outside the gene matches. The CDR3 contains 14 residues. CDR3 sequence: CASSRPGQGTEQYF. The CDR3 DNA follows: TGTGCCAGCAGCCGGCCGGGACAGGGGACCGAGCAGTACTTC.